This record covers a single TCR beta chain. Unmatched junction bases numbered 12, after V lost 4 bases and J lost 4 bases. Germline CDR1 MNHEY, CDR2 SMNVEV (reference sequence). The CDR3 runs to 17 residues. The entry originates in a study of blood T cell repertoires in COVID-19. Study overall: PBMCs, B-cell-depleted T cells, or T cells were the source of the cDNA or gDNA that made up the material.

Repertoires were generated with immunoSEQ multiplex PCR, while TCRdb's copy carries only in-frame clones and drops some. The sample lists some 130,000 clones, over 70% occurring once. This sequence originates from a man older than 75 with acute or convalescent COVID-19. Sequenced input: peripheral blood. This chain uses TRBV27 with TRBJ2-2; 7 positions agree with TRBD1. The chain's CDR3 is CASSYKGAHIRTGELFF. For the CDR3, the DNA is TGTGCCAGCAGTTATAAGGGGGCGCATATCCGCACCGGGGAGCTGTTTTTT.